Below are 24 T cell receptor beta chains sequenced from a single sample in a study of T cells after yellow fever vaccination. TCRdb re-called the 5' RACE reads with MiXCR, one entry per CDR3 protein. This table has hundreds of thousands of distinct CDR3 sequences, 21% appearing once. The sample consisted of PBMCs, taken roughly 20 days after the first yellow fever vaccination. The origin of the receptors is a man younger than 30 who received the YFV17D yellow fever vaccine.

This sequence joins TRBV4-2 and TRBJ1-5; D gene ambiguous. V lost 0 bases to trimming and J lost 5 bases, with 11 bases between them. The CDR3 contains 15 residues. Germline lookup yields CDR1 LGHNA and CDR2 YNFKEQ. The CDR3 spells CASSQDPSTYQPQHF. The CDR3 region has the DNA TGTGCCAGCAGCCAAGATCCGTCAACCTATCAGCCCCAGCATTTT.

This clonotype was counted between two and nine times. In DNA form, the CDR3 reads TGTGCCAGCAGCTCGGGGATTGCGGGGCCCTACAATGAGCAGTTCTTC. This codes for CASSSGIAGPYNEQFF. The chain has TRBV11-2 and TRBJ2-1; tentatively, D is TRBD2 (6 bases). From germline, CDR1 is SGHAT and CDR2 FQNNGV. V shed 4 bases and J shed 2 bases, with 15 bases lying between them. The CDR3 runs 16 residues.

The rearrangement joins TRBV7-9 to TRBJ2-1, with TRBD1 matching over 10 bases. The germline CDR1 and CDR2 sequences are SEHNR and FQNEAQ (reference sequence). Unmatched junction bases numbered 13, after V lost 5 bases and J lost 6 bases. This CDR3 spans 17 amino acids. CDR3 amino acids: CASSQVQAGTGANEQFF. In DNA form, the CDR3 reads TGTGCCAGCAGCCAAGTCCAGGCTGGGACAGGGGCCAATGAGCAGTTCTTC.

In its sample, this clonotype was seen a few times. The chain links TRBV7-2 to TRBJ2-7; no clear D. CDR3 size: 14 residues. V was pared by 5 bases and J by 0 bases, with 11 bases between. In germline, CDR1 is SGHTA, CDR2 FQGNSA. The CDR3 loop reads CASSAWWGSYEQYV. The CDR3 coding sequence is TGTGCCAGCAGCGCCTGGTGGGGCTCCTACGAGCAGTACGTC.

The table lists this clonotype with a few counts. The chain carries TRBV6-1 and TRBJ2-4, with 9 bases matching TRBD2. This CDR3 region has 15 residues. With 6 bases clipped from V and 9 bases from J, the junction kept 12 bases outside the gene matches. Germline assignment: CDR1 MNHNS and CDR2 SASEGT. The CDR3 is CASSRSSGGQGIQYF. The CDR3 region has the DNA TGTGCCAGCAGCAGAAGCAGCGGGGGGCAGGGCATTCAGTACTTC.

This clonotype was seen more than once but under ten times. The chain couples TRBV7-4 to TRBJ2-7, with 9 bases matching TRBD1. The germline V gene has CDR1 SGHVT and CDR2 SQSDAQ. The CDR3 length is 15 residues. Trimming at V came to 5 bases and at J to 4 bases, leaving 9 bases not matched to a gene. The CDR3 region has the DNA TGTGCCAGCAGCAGAAGGGACAGGGAACTATACGAGCAGTACTTC. This encodes CASSRRDRELYEQYF.

The chain recombines TRBV7-8 with TRBJ1-3; D unclear. The V and J ends lost 4 bases and 0 bases respectively, with 10 bases between them. This CDR3 spans 15 amino acids. The germline V gene encodes CDR1 SGHVS and CDR2 FQNEAQ. The CDR3 loop reads CASSYGASSGNTIYF. CDR3 bases: TGTGCCAGCAGCTACGGAGCGAGCTCTGGAAACACCATATATTTT. Supplemented by reference TRBV7-8 and TRBJ1-3, the full variable domain reads GAGVSQSPRYKVAKRGQDVALRCDPISGHVSLFWYQQALGQGPEFLTYFQNEAQLDKSGLPSDRFFAERPEGSVSTLKIQRTQQEDSAVYLCASSYGASSGNTIYFGEGSWLTVV.

The chain employs TRBV4-1 and TRBJ2-2, with a tentative D call TRBD1 (5 bases). CDR1 and CDR2 from the germline V gene are MGHRA and YSYEKL. Between the trimmed V and J ends, which lost 0 bases and 6 bases, there was a span of 11 bases. The CDR3 covers 15 residues. The CDR3 bases are TGCGCCAGCAGCCAAGATTCCAGGGATGCCGGGGAGCTGTTTTTT. This translates into CASSQDSRDAGELFF.

CDR3 protein: CASSQEDRPLNTEAFF. The CDR3 DNA sequence: TGCGCCAGCAGCCAAGAGGACAGGCCCCTGAACACTGAAGCTTTCTTT. The chain joins TRBV4-1 to TRBJ1-1, with 7 positions matching TRBD1. The length of the CDR3 is 16 residues. CDR1 and CDR2 (germline): MGHRA, YSYEKL. The ends lost 0 bases at V and 0 bases at J; junction bases unmatched: 4.

Only a few counts were recorded for this clonotype. This chain joins TRBV3-1 and TRBJ1-2, with a possible D match to TRBD1 (6 bases). The CDR3 runs 14 residues. Germline CDR1 is LGHDT and CDR2 is YNNKEL (reference sequence). V lost 2 bases to trimming and J lost 4 bases, with 11 bases between them. In DNA, the CDR3 is TGTGCCAGCAGCCAATCGGAGGGGGTCTATGGCTACACCTTC. It yields the protein CASSQSEGVYGYTF.

This clonotype was observed a handful of times. The rearrangement links TRBV11-1 to TRBJ2-2; 7 nucleotides align to TRBD1. The CDR3 runs 16 residues. The V gene's germline CDR1 is SGHAT and CDR2 FQDESV (reference sequence). The trim removed 6 bases at V and 1 base at J, leaving 8 bases unmatched. The CDR3 here is CASRLRDRKNTGELFF. The CDR3 DNA is TGTGCCAGCAGGCTACGGGACAGAAAGAACACCGGGGAGCTGTTTTTT.

The chain links TRBV6-1 to TRBJ2-7, with a weak D call TRBD2 (6 bases). CDR1 and CDR2 from the germline V gene are MNHNS and SASEGT. V was pared by 2 bases and J by 7 bases, with 9 bases between. This CDR3 has 12 residues. As DNA, the CDR3 is TGTGCCAGCAGTGAACAGGGAGGAGAGCAGTACTTC. Amino acids: CASSEQGGEQYF.

V gene TRBV12-3 or TRBV12-4 combines with J gene TRBJ1-2; D might be TRBD1 (5 bases). V dropped 7 bases and J dropped 7 bases, with 16 bases sitting between them. CDR3 length: 13 residues. The CDR3 nucleotides read TGTGCCAGCATTTCGGGACCGGACCTTGGCTACACCTTC. This codes for CASISGPDLGYTF.

The V call is TRBV28, the J call TRBJ1-2; D is perhaps TRBD1 (5 bases). The V end lost 6 bases, the J end lost 4 bases, and 12 bases lay between the germline ends. This CDR3 has 13 residues. Germline V lookup: CDR1 MDHEN, CDR2 SYDVKM. Here the CDR3 DNA reads TGTGCCAGCAGCTACCAGGGATTCTATGGCTACACCTTC. This encodes CASSYQGFYGYTF.

In this sample, this clonotype turned up a few times. The chain links TRBV28 to TRBJ1-5; D gene unclear. Trimming cost V 6 bases and J 0 bases, with 9 bases left between them. CDR1 MDHEN and CDR2 SYDVKM come from the germline V gene. The CDR3 covers 14 residues. CDR3 DNA sequence: TGTGCCAGCAGCCTTCCGAATAGCAATCAGCCCCAGCATTTT. It encodes CASSLPNSNQPQHF.

The sample holds a few counts of this clonotype. The chain has TRBV7-3 and TRBJ1-1; 7 bases fit TRBD1. The CDR3 loop spans 13 amino acids. Looked up from germline, CDR1 is SGHTA and CDR2 is FQGTGA. Germline trimming cut 10 bases from V and 5 bases from J; bases unmatched to any gene: 10. In DNA, the CDR3 is TGTGCCACATCGCAGGGGGAAAGGACTGAAGCTTTCTTT. Its translation: CATSQGERTEAFF.

There are a few counts of this clonotype. The chain is built from TRBV7-2 and TRBJ2-5; 7 bases agree with TRBD2. The CDR3 has 14 amino acids. CDR1 SGHTA and CDR2 FQGNSA come from the germline V gene. Trimming at V came to 5 bases and at J to 3 bases, leaving 6 bases not matched to a gene. The DNA of the CDR3 is TGTGCCAGCAGCGATCAAGGGAGGGAAGAGACCCAGTACTTC. This gives the protein CASSDQGREETQYF.

This chain connects TRBV2 to TRBJ1-1; D remains ambiguous. CDR1 SNHLY and CDR2 FYNNEI come from the germline V gene. V was clipped by 3 bases and J by 5 bases, with 10 bases between them. The CDR3 totals 13 residues. The CDR3: CASSDFGETEAFF. The DNA of the CDR3 is TGTGCCAGCAGTGACTTTGGGGAAACTGAAGCTTTCTTT. The whole variable domain, remainder taken from reference TRBV2 and TRBJ1-1, is EPEVTQTPSHQVTQMGQEVILRCVPISNHLYFYWYRQILGQKVEFLVSFYNNEISEKSEIFDDQFSVERPDGSNFTLKIRSTKLEDSAMYFCASSDFGETEAFFGQGTRLTVV.

The chain employs TRBV11-2 and TRBJ2-1; 10 bases line up with TRBD2. The CDR3 sequence is 16 residues long. Germline trimming cut 1 base from V and 7 bases from J; bases unmatched to any gene: 7. Looked up from germline, CDR1 is SGHAT and CDR2 is FQNNGV. The CDR3 here is CASSLVGSGGENEQFF. The CDR3, as DNA: TGTGCCAGCAGCTTAGTCGGGAGCGGGGGGGAGAATGAGCAGTTCTTC.

The chain carries TRBV5-1 and TRBJ1-1; TRBD1 matches at 9 bases. CDR3 length equals 16 residues. Unmatched junction bases numbered 6, after V lost 3 bases and J lost 0 bases. The germline V gene encodes CDR1 SGHRS and CDR2 YFSETQ. Written as DNA, the CDR3 is TGCGCCAGCAGCTCGGGACAGGGAGGGATGAACACTGAAGCTTTCTTT. Translation gives CASSSGQGGMNTEAFF.

This clonotype has only a few counts. This rearrangement joins TRBV7-9 to TRBJ1-1; 7 nucleotides match TRBD1. V was clipped by 5 bases and J by 7 bases; unmatched bases: 7. The V gene's germline CDR1 is SEHNR and CDR2 FQNEAQ (reference sequence). The CDR3 has 13 amino acids. In DNA form, the CDR3 reads TGTGCCAGCAGCCCGTGGACAGGTCGTGAAGCTTTCTTT. Its translation: CASSPWTGREAFF.

This clonotype appeared a few times. The chain is built from TRBV2 and TRBJ2-3; 7 bases line up with TRBD2. The CDR3 totals 14 residues. The V gene end was trimmed by 2 bases and the J gene end by 4 bases; junction bases not matched to a gene: 3. Germline V gene sequence: CDR1 SNHLY, CDR2 FYNNEI. DNA of the CDR3: TGTGCCAGCAGTGAACTTGGGAGGGCAGATACGCAGTATTTT. Translation: CASSELGRADTQYF.

This clonotype has just a few counts. The chain employs TRBV5-4 and TRBJ2-5; 8 bases align to TRBD2. Germline V CDR1 and CDR2: SGHNT, YYREEE (reference sequence). This CDR3 spans 14 amino acids. After removal of 3 bases from V and 3 bases from J, the junction contained 4 bases not matched to a gene. CDR3 residues: CASSSTGGEETQYF. The CDR3 DNA sequence: TGTGCCAGCAGCTCGACCGGGGGGGAAGAGACCCAGTACTTC.

The rearrangement joins TRBV20-1 to TRBJ2-5, with D maybe TRBD2 (6 bases). The V gene lost 6 bases and the J gene lost 2 bases, with 19 bases spanning the gap. This CDR3 region has 15 residues. The germline CDR1 and CDR2 sequences are DFQATT and SNEGSKA (reference sequence). The chain's CDR3 is CSATLTAGRQETQYF. CDR3 in DNA: TGCAGTGCCACACTTACGGCGGGGAGACAAGAGACCCAGTACTTC.